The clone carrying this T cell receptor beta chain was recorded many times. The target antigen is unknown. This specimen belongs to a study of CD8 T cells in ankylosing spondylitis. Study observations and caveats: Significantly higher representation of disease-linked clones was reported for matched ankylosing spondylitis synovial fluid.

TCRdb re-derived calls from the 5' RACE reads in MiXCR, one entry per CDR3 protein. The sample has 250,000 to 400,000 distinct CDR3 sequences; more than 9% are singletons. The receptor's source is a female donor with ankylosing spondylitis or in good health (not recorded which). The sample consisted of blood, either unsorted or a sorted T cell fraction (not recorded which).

The CDR3 coding sequence is TGCAGTGTTTCCTACGGTGGCTACACCTTC. Encoded protein: CSVSYGGYTF. The J gene is TRBJ1-2, the V gene TRBV20-1; the D is unclear. The CDR3 sequence is 10 residues long. CDR1 is DFQATT and CDR2 is SNEGSKA in the germline V gene (reference sequence). V was trimmed by 7 bases and J by 7 bases, leaving 10 bases between them.